The T cell receptor beta chain described here comes from a study of regulatory T cells in long-lasting Graves disease. About this clonotype: The antigen is undetermined.

Time point reported: newly diagnosed GD, antithyroid drugs for less than 3 months. Extracted PBMC RNA gave rise to the TCR library. V was trimmed by 6 bases and J by 1 base, leaving 10 bases between them. This CDR3 is 15 amino acids long. Germline loops: CDR1 SNHLY, CDR2 FYNNEI. Researchers made TCR beta libraries by using iRepertoire HTBI primers and running Arm-PCR on CDR3 regions. Using its own MiXCR run on the multiplex PCR reads, TCRdb lists one record per CDR3 protein. Of 250,000 to 300,000 distinct CDR3 sequences detected, roughly 18% appear once; the ten largest clones hold approximately 14%. Study-level results: Among samples with persistent disease, TRBV28, TRBJ1-2 and TRBJ2-5 were favored.

These same data were also listed under a study on T cells in Graves' hyperthyroidism and ophthalmopathy.

The sequence was obtained from a woman aged 25 to 39 with Graves disease. The sample consisted of peripheral blood mononuclear cells (PBMCs), taken at new diagnosis, from a patient treated with antithyroid drugs. The V call is TRBV2, the J call TRBJ2-6, with a possible D match to TRBD1 (6 bases). Here the CDR3 reads CASRQQGSGANVLTF. The CDR3 DNA reads TGTGCCAGCAGACAACAGGGATCTGGGGCCAACGTCCTGACTTTC.